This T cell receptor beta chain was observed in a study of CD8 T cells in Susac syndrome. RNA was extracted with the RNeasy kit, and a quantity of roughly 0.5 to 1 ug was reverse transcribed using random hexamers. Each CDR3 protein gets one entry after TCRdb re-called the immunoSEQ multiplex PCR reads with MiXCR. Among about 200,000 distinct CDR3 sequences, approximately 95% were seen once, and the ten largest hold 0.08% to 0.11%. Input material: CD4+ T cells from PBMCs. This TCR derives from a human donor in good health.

CDR3: CSAGQGRAKNIQYF. CDR3 DNA sequence: TGCAGCGCCGGACAGGGGAGGGCCAAAAACATTCAGTACTTC. The rearrangement uses TRBV29-1 and TRBJ2-4, with TRBD1 matching 9 bases. This CDR3 is built from 14 residues. The trim removed 7 bases at V and 1 base at J, leaving 5 bases unmatched. Germline V gene sequence: CDR1 SQVTM, CDR2 ANQGSEA.